This T cell receptor beta chain was sequenced in a study of PD-1 blockade in classical Hodgkin lymphoma (dated by TCRdb to between 2020 and 2021). Context from the whole study: Nivolumab dosing was 3 mg/kg intravenously every 2 weeks, continuing until either disease progression or unacceptable toxicity. The study used TCR beta sequencing and CyTOF to define a peripheral blood immune signature of response to PD-1 blockade in classical Hodgkin lymphoma.

The sample's time point label, decoded: cycle 2 day 1 (C2D1) of nivolumab. Every trial patient had relapsed after autologous stem cell transplantation, and cohorts A, B and C differed in prior brentuximab vedotin exposure. The trial cohort included fewer than 65 patients with relapsed/refractory classical Hodgkin lymphoma, and each patient had a best overall response of complete response, partial response or progressive disease. Trial patients were treated with single-agent nivolumab in the multi-cohort phase II CheckMate 205 trial. An independent review committee assessed best overall response by applying the 2007 International Working Group response criteria. Trial PBMCs were collected immediately before nivolumab initiation (C1D1) and during therapy at cycle 2 day 1 and cycle 4 day 1. After peripheral blood was drawn into 8 mL Vacutainer Cell Preparation Tubes, PBMCs were isolated by centrifugation and then cryopreserved.

Broader findings and caveats from the paper: Trial patients with a complete response had baseline diversity similar to that of newly diagnosed patients, while partial responders and progressors had significantly lower diversity. Newly diagnosed patients were reported to have lower baseline TCR diversity than healthy donors, and relapsed/refractory patients were reported to have lower baseline TCR diversity still. CD4+ but not CD8+ TCR diversity rose significantly by C4D1 (p=0.0027 vs p=0.16), most apparent in complete responders (p=0.02). The study was limited to a single clinical trial cohort, and causes of repertoire differences, possibly disease activity or prior therapy, remained undefined. Patients starting nivolumab less than 1 year after ASCT had lower diversity and were excluded from later analyses to avoid confounding by immune reconstitution.

The Qiagen DNeasy kit was used to extract genomic DNA from unsorted PBMCs and from the negatively selected CD4+ and CD8+ fractions. Using primers that anneal to V and J segments, immunoSEQ multiplex PCR amplified the TCR beta CDR3 regions. A synthetic immune receptor repertoire was used to minimize amplification bias, and any remaining bias was removed computationally after sequencing. In the source study's methods: Custom Python scripts were used to quantify repertoire diversity as the Shannon entropy index. Unsorted, CD4+ and CD8+ repertoires were analyzed separately, except in combined analyses where CD4+ and CD8+ sequences were merged in silico. Clonal expansion was defined as a frequency increase of at least 2-fold after treatment compared with C1D1, and clones undetected at baseline were assigned a pseudocount of 0.5. Singleton clones were defined as clones with 0 or 1 copy at C1D1, and non-singleton clones were defined as clones with 2 or more copies. Clones expanded in unsorted samples were labelled as CD4+, CD8+ or unknown by matching protein sequences in sorted samples from the same patient. Diversity changes from C1D1 to C4D1 were tested in paired samples using Wilcoxon tests. TCRdb retrieved this table from immuneACCESS and kept in-frame rearrangements only. Not all clones are present; in checked studies, unresolved V genes account for under half, and no reason is known for the remainder. The V and J calls and clone size were taken over from that table, and D and trimming were inferred from the DNA. A total of about 99,000 clones appear in this sample, roughly 79% of them only once. The top ten constitute about 15% of the sample.

For CDR1 and CDR2, the germline V gene lists SGHRS and YFSETQ. The CDR3 contains 16 residues, cysteine and phenylalanine counted. The DNA shown is the 48-base CDR3, in frame from base 1. The V end gives up 0 bases and the J end 0 bases, leaving 4 bases in the junction not matched to a gene. There are many counts of this clone. No antigen is known for it. Per-base qualities were not stored, and no clone one base away is much larger. The material was peripheral blood mononuclear cells (PBMCs), obtained before the second cycle of nivolumab. The chain is made from TRBV5-1 and TRBJ2-3, with 7 bases in between that match TRBD1. The clonotype comes from a human donor with classical Hodgkin lymphoma. CDR3 reads: CASSLGDSLSTDTQYF. The sequenced DNA is TGCGCCAGCAGCTTGGGGGACAGCCTGAGCACAGATACGCAGTATTTT.